The present T cell receptor beta chain was sequenced within a study of cytomegalovirus exposure and HLA in healthy donors. The CDR3 has 16 residues. V was clipped by 4 bases and J by 5 bases; unmatched bases: 10. Germline V gene data show CDR1 as MRHNA and CDR2 as SNTAGT. With 60 Vbeta and 13 Jbeta primers, the PCR was carried out. Profiling relied on immunoSEQ multiplex PCR, and the TCRdb table lists in-frame clones only, not all of them. The sample lists approximately 190,000 clones; 70% to 90% were seen once. Sequencing was performed on PBMCs. This clonotype originated in a woman aged 18-30 years in good health and CMV-seropositive. The chain joins TRBV6-4 to TRBJ2-5; 10 positions agree with TRBD2. The CDR3 bases are TGTGCCAGCAGTGCCGAAAGTAGCGGGGGGTTGGAGACCCAGTACTTC. As protein: CASSAESSGGLETQYF.